The sequence of this TCR beta chain was determined in a study of vaccination effects on CD4 cells after COVID-19. Whole-study findings and limits: Just 1 of 255 vaccine-induced clones in healthy recipients was cross-reactive. The authors studied few convalescent patients and collected no early post-infection timepoints. Pronounced clonal contraction occurred in clones induced by infection and by vaccine late after vaccination.

ViraFEST used viral peptide pools to expand antigen-specific CD4+ T cells before sequencing. Cells that had been cultured for less than eleven days were the source of isolated CD4+ T cells. Vaccine recipients, nucleocapsid antibody negative, had no prior SARS-CoV-2 infection. Supplemented with about 10 IU/ml IL-2 and roughly 10 ug/ml peptides, more than 1.5 million PBMC per well were kept in culture. As regards this clone: No antigen is known for it.

Germline-derived CDR1 and CDR2 are DFQATT and SNEGSKA (reference sequence). With 6 bases removed from V and 9 bases from J, the gap between germline ends came to 15 bases. The CDR3 is 11 amino acids. TCRdb's copy holds only in-frame clones and misses some; the assay was immunoSEQ multiplex PCR. This sample has fewer than 25,000 clones, with under 75% found just once. The sequence was obtained from a human donor who received a COVID-19 vaccine. Sequenced material: CD4+ T cells from PBMCs cultured with HCoV-OC43 spike peptides, taken before COVID-19 vaccination. Subset described: HCoV-OC43 spike overlapping peptide pool stimulation. The chain has TRBV20-1 and TRBJ2-7; D gene uncertain. In DNA form, the CDR3 reads TGCAGTGCCCCTGTTGGGTGGAGGCAGTACTTC. Its translation is CSAPVGWRQYF.